This TCR beta chain came from a study of blood T cell repertoires in COVID-19. About the research overall: Some COVID-19 samples were acute and others convalescent; all came from the United States, Italy and Spain. T cells, B-cell-depleted T cells, or PBMCs provided the cDNA or gDNA that served as material.

Participants were aged about 18 to 100 years from about 25 US areas. Sequenced by immunoSEQ multiplex PCR; TCRdb stores in-frame clones only, minus some. The sample has 360,000 or so clones, under 90% seen once. The CDR3 has 14 amino acids. V shed 7 bases and J 2 bases; nucleotides not matched to a gene: 10. CDR1 and CDR2 from the germline V gene are GTSNPN and SVGIG (reference sequence). Sample: PBMCs or T cells enriched from blood (not recorded which). The chain has TRBV30 and TRBJ1-2; TRBD1 matches 7 bases. The clonotype originates from a woman aged 30 to 39 who had recovered from COVID-19. CDR3 residues: CASLRTGMNYGYTF. CDR3 DNA sequence: TGTGCCTCCCTGAGGACAGGCATGAACTATGGCTACACCTTC.